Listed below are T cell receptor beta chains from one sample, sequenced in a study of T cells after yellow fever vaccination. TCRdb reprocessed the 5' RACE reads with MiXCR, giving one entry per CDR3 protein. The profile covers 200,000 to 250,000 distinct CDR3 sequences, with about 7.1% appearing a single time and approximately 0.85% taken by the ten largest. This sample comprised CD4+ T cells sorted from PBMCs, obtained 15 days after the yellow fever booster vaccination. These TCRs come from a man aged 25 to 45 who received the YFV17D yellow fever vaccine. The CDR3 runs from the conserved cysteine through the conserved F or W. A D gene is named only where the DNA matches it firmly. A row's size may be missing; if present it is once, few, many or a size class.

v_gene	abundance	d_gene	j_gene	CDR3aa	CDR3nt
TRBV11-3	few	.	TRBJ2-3	CASSQGRFTDTQYF	TGTGCCAGCAGCCAGGGACGGTTCACAGATACGCAGTATTTT
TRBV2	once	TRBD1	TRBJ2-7	CASLPGQSVYEQYF	TGTGCCAGCTTACCGGGACAGTCGGTTTACGAGCAGTACTTC
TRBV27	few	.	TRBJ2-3	CASSLDQTYTDTQYF	TGTGCCAGCAGTTTAGACCAGACTTACACAGATACGCAGTATTTT
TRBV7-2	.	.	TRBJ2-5	CASSLAGTGGTQYF	TGTGCCAGCAGCTTAGCCGGTACCGGGGGGACCCAGTACTTC
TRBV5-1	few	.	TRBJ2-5	CASSSRDRQETQYF	TGCGCCAGCAGCTCGCGCGACAGACAAGAGACCCAGTACTTC
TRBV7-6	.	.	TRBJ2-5	CASSPGQWGTQYF	TGTGCCAGCAGCCCAGGGCAGTGGGGGACCCAGTACTTC
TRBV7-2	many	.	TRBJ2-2	CASNLQGSGELFF	TGTGCCAGCAACCTACAGGGATCTGGGGAGCTGTTTTTT
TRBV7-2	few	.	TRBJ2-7	CASSLTFWGDEQYF	TGTGCCAGCAGCTTAACCTTCTGGGGGGACGAGCAGTACTTC
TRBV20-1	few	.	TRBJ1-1	CSARDLLGSWDGENTEAFF	TGCAGTGCTAGAGATCTTTTGGGGTCATGGGATGGGGAGAACACTGAAGCTTTCTTT
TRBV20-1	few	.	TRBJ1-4	CSVRTNEKLFF	TGCAGTGTTCGTACTAATGAAAAACTGTTTTTT
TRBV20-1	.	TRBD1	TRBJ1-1	CTSPAGGNTQAFF	TGCACCTCCCCGGCAGGGGGGAACACTCAAGCTTTCTTT
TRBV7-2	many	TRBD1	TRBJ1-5	CASSAWTGDQPQHF	TGTGCCAGCAGCGCCTGGACAGGGGATCAGCCCCAGCATTTT
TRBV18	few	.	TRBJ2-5	CASSPLVETQYF	TGTGCCAGCTCACCACTAGTGGAGACCCAGTACTTC
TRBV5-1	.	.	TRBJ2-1	CASSLFEHSNGQFF	TGCGCCAGCAGCTTGTTTGAACACTCCAACGGGCAGTTCTTC
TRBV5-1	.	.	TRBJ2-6	CASSFTGANVLTF	TGCGCCAGCTCCTTTACGGGGGCCAACGTCCTGACTTTC
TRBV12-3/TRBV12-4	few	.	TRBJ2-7	CASSFFGAAISYEQYF	TGTGCCAGCAGTTTTTTTGGGGCCGCGATCTCCTACGAGCAGTACTTC
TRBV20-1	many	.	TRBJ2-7	CSAESGGEDYEQYF	TGCAGTGCCGAATCCGGCGGGGAAGACTACGAGCAGTACTTC
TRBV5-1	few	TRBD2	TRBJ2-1	CASSGGLAGDEQFF	TGCGCCAGCAGCGGTGGACTAGCGGGAGATGAGCAGTTCTTC
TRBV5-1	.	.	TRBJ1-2	CASSLARTDYGYTF	TGCGCCAGCAGCTTGGCCAGGACAGACTATGGCTACACCTTC
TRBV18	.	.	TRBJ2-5	CASSPRTDQGETQYF	TGTGCCAGCTCACCCCGGACAGACCAGGGAGAGACCCAGTACTTC
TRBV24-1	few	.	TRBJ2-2	CATSDLGVTGELFF	TGTGCCACCAGTGATTTGGGAGTAACCGGGGAGCTGTTTTTT
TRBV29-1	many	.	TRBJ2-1	CSVEDPRSVQFF	TGCAGCGTTGAAGATCCACGGTCAGTGCAGTTCTTC
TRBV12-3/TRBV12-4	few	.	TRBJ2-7	CASSSQAPGLGGWEQYF	TGTGCCAGCAGTTCACAGGCCCCGGGACTTGGCGGTTGGGAGCAGTACTTC
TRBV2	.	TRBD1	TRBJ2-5	CASTGTGVQSGETQYF	TGTGCCAGCACCGGGACAGGGGTCCAGTCAGGCGAGACCCAGTACTTC
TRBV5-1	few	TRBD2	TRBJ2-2	CASSQNPRTSGMNTGELFF	TGCGCCAGCAGCCAGAACCCGAGGACTAGCGGGATGAACACCGGGGAGCTGTTTTTT
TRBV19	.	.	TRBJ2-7	CASSMRNEQYF	TGTGCCAGTAGTATGAGGAACGAGCAGTACTTC
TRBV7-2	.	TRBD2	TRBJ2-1	CASSLFGTSGEQFF	TGTGCCAGCAGCTTGTTCGGGACTAGCGGAGAGCAGTTCTTC
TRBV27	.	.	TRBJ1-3	CASSFSRRDTAYRVQGENTIYF	TGTGCCAGCAGTTTCTCTCGACGCGACACCGCTTACAGGGTGCAAGGTGAAAACACCATATATTTT
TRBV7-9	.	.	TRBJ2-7	CASSRGLYPYEQYF	TGTGCCAGCAGCCGGGGGTTGTATCCCTACGAGCAGTACTTC
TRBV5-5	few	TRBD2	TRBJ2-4	CASSLAGTIAGLNIQYF	TGTGCCAGCAGCTTAGCTGGAACTATAGCGGGATTAAACATTCAGTACTTC
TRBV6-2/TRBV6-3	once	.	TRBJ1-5	CASQPRVNGNQPQHF	TGTGCCAGCCAACCCAGGGTGAACGGCAATCAGCCCCAGCATTTT
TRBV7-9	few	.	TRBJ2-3	CASSLASATDTQYF	TGTGCCAGCAGCTTAGCTTCCGCCACAGATACGCAGTATTTT